This T cell receptor beta chain was profiled in a study of technical replicates of blood from four donors. Using immunoSEQ multiplex PCR, the repertoire was profiled, and TCRdb retains in-frame clones only, with some absent. The sample shows some 91,000 clones, around 95% of them seen only once. CDR3 length: 15 amino acids. The V end was cut by 5 bases, the J end by 3 bases, with 15 bases between. Per the germline V gene, CDR1 is SGHVS and CDR2 is FQNEAQ. This receptor was taken from a human donor in good health. Sequenced sample: T cells isolated from PBMCs. This sequence joins TRBV7-8 and TRBJ2-3, with a tentative D call TRBD2 (6 bases). CDR3 bases: TGTGCCAGCAGCCCCCGGGAGATGGGGACAGATACGCAGTATTTT. Its protein is CASSPREMGTDTQYF.